This T cell receptor (beta chain) was sequenced for a study of T-cell memory formation after mild COVID-19. Trimming stripped 5 bases from V and 4 bases from J, with 12 bases between. The CDR3 totals 13 residues. Germline CDR1 and CDR2: SGHVS and FNYEAQ. MiXCR was run by TCRdb on the 5' RACE reads, yielding one entry per CDR3 protein. This sample has about 250,000 distinct CDR3 sequences, with less than 20% found just once. The rearrangement uses TRBV7-6 and TRBJ2-7; D not certain. The sequenced sample was PBMCs or a T cell subset sorted from them (not recorded which). The sequence derives from an adult woman who had mild COVID-19 (a few samples of this study predate the infection). Cell type and time point are not known. The CDR3 spells CASSDQTRYEQYF. CDR3 bases: TGTGCCAGCAGCGACCAGACCAGATACGAGCAGTACTTC.